This T cell receptor beta chain was recorded in a study of molecular identifiers for immune sequencing clone quantification. Study-wide points: With a barcode shared among identical TCR molecules, highly expanded clone sizes could be underestimated. The study found clones above 20 RNA copies held over 99% of effector molecules and under 1% in naive cells.

It was with previously described methods and listed TCR primers that bulk TCR libraries were made. TCRdb itself ran the PCR reads through MiXCR, one entry per CDR3 protein. The sample holds under 600,000 distinct CDR3 sequences, around a fifth seen once. This clonotype appeared many times. Its target is unknown. CDR3 length equals 15 residues. CDR1 is MDHEN and CDR2 is SYDVKM in the germline V gene. Trimming pared 10 bases from V and 2 bases from J, leaving 20 bases between. The chain joins TRBV28 to TRBJ1-1, with D perhaps matching TRBD1 (5 bases). Sequenced input: naive CD8+ T cells from blood, with Jurkat cell RNA spiked in. Documented subset: FACS-sorted CD8+CD4-CCR7+CD45RA+ naive T cells. The TCR was taken from a human donor in good health. Some libraries in this study had Jurkat cell RNA spiked in. CDR3 coding DNA: TGTGCCACCTCCGTCGGACAAGACCTAAACACTGAAGCTTTCTTT. It is translated as CATSVGQDLNTEAFF.